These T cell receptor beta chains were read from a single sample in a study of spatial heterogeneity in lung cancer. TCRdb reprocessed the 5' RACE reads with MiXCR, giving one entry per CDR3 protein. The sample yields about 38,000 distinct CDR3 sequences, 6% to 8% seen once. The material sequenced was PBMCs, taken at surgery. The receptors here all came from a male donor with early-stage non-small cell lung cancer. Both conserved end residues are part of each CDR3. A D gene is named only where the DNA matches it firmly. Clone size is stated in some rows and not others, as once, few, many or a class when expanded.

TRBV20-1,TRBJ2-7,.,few,CSARQEPSYEQYF,TGCAGTGCTAGACAGGAACCCTCCTACGAGCAGTACTTC
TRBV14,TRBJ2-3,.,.,CASSPYLAGTDTQYF,TGTGCCAGCAGCCCGTATTTAGCGGGCACAGATACGCAGTATTTT
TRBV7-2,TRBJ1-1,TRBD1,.,CASSTGASNTEAFF,TGTGCCAGCAGCACAGGGGCTTCGAACACTGAAGCTTTCTTT
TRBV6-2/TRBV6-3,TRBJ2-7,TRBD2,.,CASSRTSGGPFPEQYF,TGTGCCAGCAGTCGGACTAGCGGGGGGCCATTCCCCGAGCAGTACTTC
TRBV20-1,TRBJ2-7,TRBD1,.,CSARDRGTYEQYF,TGCAGTGCTAGGGACAGGGGTACCTACGAGCAGTACTTC
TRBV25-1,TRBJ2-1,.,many,CASSEWQIQFF,TGTGCCAGCAGTGAATGGCAGATCCAGTTCTTC
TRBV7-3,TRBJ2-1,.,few,CASSLMGRANEQFF,TGTGCCAGCAGCTTAATGGGGCGGGCCAATGAGCAGTTCTTC
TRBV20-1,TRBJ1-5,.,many,CSAWGRSNQPQHF,TGCAGTGCCTGGGGACGGTCCAATCAGCCCCAGCATTTT
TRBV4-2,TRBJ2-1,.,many,CASSHDYYNEQFF,TGTGCCAGCAGCCACGACTACTACAATGAGCAGTTCTTC
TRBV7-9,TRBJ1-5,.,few,CASAPSNQPQHF,TGTGCCAGCGCCCCGAGCAATCAGCCCCAGCATTTT
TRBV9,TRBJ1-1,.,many,CASSVGLGQVAFF,TGTGCCAGCAGCGTAGGTCTGGGGCAGGTGGCTTTCTTT
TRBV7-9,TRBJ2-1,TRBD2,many,CASSPRLAGVLGDEQFF,TGTGCCAGCAGCCCGCGACTAGCGGGAGTTTTGGGAGATGAGCAGTTCTTC
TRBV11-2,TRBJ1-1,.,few,CASSSHLQVNTEAFF,TGTGCCAGCAGCTCGCACTTACAGGTGAACACTGAAGCTTTCTTT
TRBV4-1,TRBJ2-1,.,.,CASSQVGNEQFF,TGCGCCAGCAGCCAAGTTGGCAATGAGCAGTTCTTC
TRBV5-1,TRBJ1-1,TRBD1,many,CASTTGGSGLTEAFF,TGCGCCAGTACGACAGGGGGTTCGGGGCTCACTGAAGCTTTCTTT
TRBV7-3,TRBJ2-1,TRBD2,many,CASSLRGTSGSWHNEQFF,TGTGCCAGCAGCTTAAGAGGGACTAGCGGGAGCTGGCACAATGAGCAGTTCTTC
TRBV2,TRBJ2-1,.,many,CASSDVVGWTPYNEQFF,TGTGCCAGCAGTGATGTAGTCGGGTGGACACCTTACAATGAGCAGTTCTTC
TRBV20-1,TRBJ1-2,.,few,CSATIHDTRGYTF,TGCAGTGCTACTATTCACGACACTCGCGGCTACACCTTC
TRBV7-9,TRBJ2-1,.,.,CASSPGPVSSYNEQFF,TGTGCCAGCAGCCCCGGACCGGTGAGCTCCTACAATGAGCAGTTCTTC
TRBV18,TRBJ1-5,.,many,CASSPEDGGQPQHF,TGTGCCAGCTCACCCGAAGACGGTGGTCAGCCCCAGCATTTT
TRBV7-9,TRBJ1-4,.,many,CASSLHLAKLFF,TGTGCCAGCAGCCTCCACCTAGCCAAACTGTTTTTT
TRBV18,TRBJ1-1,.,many,CASSPVLGAQTEAFF,TGTGCCAGCTCCCCCGTTCTTGGGGCCCAAACTGAAGCTTTCTTT
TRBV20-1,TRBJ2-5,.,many,CSAQRGETQYF,TGCAGTGCCCAGCGCGGGGAGACCCAGTACTTC
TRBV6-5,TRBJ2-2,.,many,CASEPSNTGELFF,TGTGCCAGCGAGCCATCCAACACCGGGGAGCTGTTTTTT
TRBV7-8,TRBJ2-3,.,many,CASRLGNLGTTDTQYF,TGTGCCAGCAGATTGGGGAATCTAGGGACCACAGATACGCAGTATTTT
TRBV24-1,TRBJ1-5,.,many,CATSDARQISNQPQHF,TGTGCCACCAGTGATGCCCGACAGATTAGCAATCAGCCCCAGCATTTT
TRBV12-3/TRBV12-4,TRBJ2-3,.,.,CASLGDSDTQYF,TGTGCCAGCCTAGGTGATTCAGATACGCAGTATTTT
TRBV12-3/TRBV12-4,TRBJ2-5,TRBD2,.,CASSLTSGAPQETQYF,TGTGCCAGCAGTTTAACTAGCGGAGCACCCCAAGAGACCCAGTACTTC
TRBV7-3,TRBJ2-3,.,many,CASRRGSTDTQYF,TGTGCCAGCAGACGTGGGAGCACAGATACGCAGTATTTT
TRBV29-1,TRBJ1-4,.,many,CSVGKGGTNEKLFF,TGCAGCGTCGGCAAGGGGGGAACTAATGAAAAACTGTTTTTT
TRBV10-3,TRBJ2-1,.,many,CAISESEMEQFF,TGTGCCATCAGTGAGTCGGAAATGGAGCAGTTCTTC
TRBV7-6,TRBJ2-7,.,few,CASSGNTATYEQYF,TGTGCCAGCAGCGGAAATACGGCGACCTACGAGCAGTACTTC
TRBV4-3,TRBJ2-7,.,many,CASSPGLKHYEQYF,TGCGCCAGCAGCCCGGGGCTTAAACACTACGAGCAGTACTTC
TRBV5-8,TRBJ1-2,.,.,CASRQDQGNYGYTF,TGTGCCAGCAGACAGGATCAGGGTAACTATGGCTACACCTTC
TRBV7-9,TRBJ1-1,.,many,CASSLRGQQNTEAFF,TGTGCCAGCAGCTTAAGGGGACAACAGAACACTGAAGCTTTCTTT
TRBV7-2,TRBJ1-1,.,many,CASNEMGIMNTEAFF,TGTGCCAGCAACGAAATGGGGATAATGAACACTGAAGCTTTCTTT
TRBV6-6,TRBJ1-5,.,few,CASRGTGENQPQHF,TGTGCCAGCCGCGGGACGGGGGAGAATCAGCCCCAGCATTTT
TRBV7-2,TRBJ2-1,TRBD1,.,CASRPTGTGGHNEQFF,TGTGCCAGCAGACCAACCGGGACAGGGGGCCACAATGAGCAGTTCTTC
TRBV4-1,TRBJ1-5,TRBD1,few,CASSQYGTGVSEPQHF,TGCGCCAGCAGCCAATACGGGACAGGGGTTTCCGAGCCCCAGCATTTT
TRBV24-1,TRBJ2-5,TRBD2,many,CATSAGGGVETQYF,TGTGCCACCAGTGCGGGGGGAGGAGTAGAGACCCAGTACTTC
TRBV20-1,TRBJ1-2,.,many,CSASLQNQRGGYTF,TGCAGTGCTAGTCTCCAGAACCAGAGAGGGGGCTACACCTTC
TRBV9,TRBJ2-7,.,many,CASSPPGHHYEQYF,TGTGCCAGCAGCCCACCGGGACACCATTACGAGCAGTACTTC
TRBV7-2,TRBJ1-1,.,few,CASSLFKGPEAFF,TGTGCCAGCAGCTTATTCAAGGGACCTGAAGCTTTCTTT
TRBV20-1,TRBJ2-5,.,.,CSAPLSGGQETQYF,TGCAGTGCCCCCTTATCTGGGGGCCAAGAGACCCAGTACTTC
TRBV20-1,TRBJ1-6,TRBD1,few,CSARGRQGFNSPLHF,TGCAGTGCTAGAGGCCGACAGGGGTTCAATTCACCCCTCCACTTT
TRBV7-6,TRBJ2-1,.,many,CASTVMAATLNEQFF,TGTGCCAGCACCGTCATGGCGGCCACCCTCAATGAGCAGTTCTTC
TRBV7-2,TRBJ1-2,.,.,CASSLHPEAYGYTF,TGTGCCAGCAGCTTACACCCAGAAGCCTATGGCTACACCTTC
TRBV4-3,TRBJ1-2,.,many,CASSQPDTRVLVF,TGCGCCAGCAGCCAACCCGACACCCGGGTTCTTGTTTTC
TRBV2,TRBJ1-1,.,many,CASSEATRLNTEAFF,TGTGCCAGCAGTGAAGCAACGAGGTTGAACACTGAAGCTTTCTTT
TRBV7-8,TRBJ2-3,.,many,CASSPFEPGPGDTQYF,TGTGCCAGCAGCCCTTTTGAACCGGGGCCAGGGGATACGCAGTATTTT
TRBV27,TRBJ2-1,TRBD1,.,CASSFTGTGSGEQFF,TGTGCCAGCAGTTTCACCGGGACAGGGAGTGGTGAGCAGTTCTTC
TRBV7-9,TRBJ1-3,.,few,CASSIEYTIYF,TGTGCCAGCAGCATCGAATACACCATATATTTT
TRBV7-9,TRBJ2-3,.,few,CASSLGRPYTDTQYF,TGTGCCAGCAGCTTAGGCCGTCCCTACACAGATACGCAGTATTTT
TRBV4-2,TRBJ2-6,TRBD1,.,CASSHDGGQGFSGANVLTF,TGTGCCAGCAGCCACGACGGGGGACAGGGGTTCTCTGGGGCCAACGTCCTGACTTTC
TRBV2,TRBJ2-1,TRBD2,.,CASKYREGRYNEQFF,TGTGCCAGCAAATATCGGGAGGGTCGGTACAATGAGCAGTTCTTC
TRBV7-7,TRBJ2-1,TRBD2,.,CASSLVGGRNEQFF,TGTGCTAGCAGCTTAGTGGGGGGGAGGAATGAGCAGTTCTTC
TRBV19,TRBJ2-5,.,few,CASSPETSGGTGETQYF,TGTGCCAGTAGTCCGGAAACCTCAGGGGGGACGGGGGAGACCCAGTACTTC
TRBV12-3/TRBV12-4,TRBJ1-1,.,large,CASKGNTEAFF,TGTGCCAGCAAGGGGAACACTGAAGCTTTCTTT